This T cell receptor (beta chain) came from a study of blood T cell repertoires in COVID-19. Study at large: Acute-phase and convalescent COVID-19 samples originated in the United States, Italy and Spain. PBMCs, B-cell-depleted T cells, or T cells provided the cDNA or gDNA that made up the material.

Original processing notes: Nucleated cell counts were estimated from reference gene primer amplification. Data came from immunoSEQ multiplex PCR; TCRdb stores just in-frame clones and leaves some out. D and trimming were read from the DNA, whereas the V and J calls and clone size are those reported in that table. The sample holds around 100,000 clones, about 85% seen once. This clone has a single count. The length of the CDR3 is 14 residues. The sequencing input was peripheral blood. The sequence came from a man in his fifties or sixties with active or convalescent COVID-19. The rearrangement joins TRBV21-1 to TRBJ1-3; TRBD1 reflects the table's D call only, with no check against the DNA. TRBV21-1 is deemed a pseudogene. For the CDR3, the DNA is TGTGCCATCCGACAGGTCCCCTCTGGAAACACCATATATTTT. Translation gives CAIRQVPSGNTIYF.